This record concerns one T cell receptor beta chain sequence. Antigen: not known. Clones were read by immunoSEQ multiplex PCR, and TCRdb kept only the in-frame ones, dropping some. This table has around 86,000 clones, 90% appearing once. These data belong to a study of T cell responses to AZD1222 COVID-19 vaccine. Regarding the study as a whole: Among AZD1222 vaccinees, only 5 to 7 were seropositive at baseline. Spike-specific TCR breadth and depth grew following two AZD1222 doses. Mostly white British, mostly female donors; authors suggested clonal diversity may be underestimated.

The CDR3 runs to 13 residues. V lost 0 bases and J 9 bases, leaving 9 bases between the germline ends. The V gene's germline CDR1 is LGHDT and CDR2 YNNKEL (reference sequence). The sequenced sample was peripheral blood, obtained on day 0 of AZD1222 vaccination. The chain couples TRBV3-1 (or the pseudogene TRBV3-2) to TRBJ1-3; D may be TRBD1 (5 bases). The sequence was collected from an adult in good health. CDR3 sequence reads: CASSQDGGGTIYF. The CDR3 coding sequence is TGTGCCAGCAGCCAAGATGGGGGTGGCACCATATATTTT.